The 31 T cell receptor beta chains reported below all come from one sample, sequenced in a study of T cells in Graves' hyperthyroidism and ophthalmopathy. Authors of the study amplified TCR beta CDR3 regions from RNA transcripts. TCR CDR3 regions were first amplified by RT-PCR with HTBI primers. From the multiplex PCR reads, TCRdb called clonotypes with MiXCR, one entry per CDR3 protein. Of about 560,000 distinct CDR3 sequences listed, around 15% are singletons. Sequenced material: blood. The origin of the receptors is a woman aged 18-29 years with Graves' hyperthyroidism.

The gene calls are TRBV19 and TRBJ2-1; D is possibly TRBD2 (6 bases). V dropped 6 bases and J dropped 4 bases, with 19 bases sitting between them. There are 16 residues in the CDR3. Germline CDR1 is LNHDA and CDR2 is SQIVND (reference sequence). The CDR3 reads CASRIWDSAQYNEQFF. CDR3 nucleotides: TGTGCCAGTAGGATTTGGGACTCGGCTCAGTACAATGAGCAGTTCTTC.

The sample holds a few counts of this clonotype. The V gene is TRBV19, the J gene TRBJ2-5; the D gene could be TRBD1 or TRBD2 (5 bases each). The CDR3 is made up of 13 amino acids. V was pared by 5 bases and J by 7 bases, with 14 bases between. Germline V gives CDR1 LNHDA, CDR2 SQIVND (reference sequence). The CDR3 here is CASSLRGDRTQYF. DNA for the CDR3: TGTGCCAGTAGTCTACGGGGTGACAGGACCCAGTACTTC.

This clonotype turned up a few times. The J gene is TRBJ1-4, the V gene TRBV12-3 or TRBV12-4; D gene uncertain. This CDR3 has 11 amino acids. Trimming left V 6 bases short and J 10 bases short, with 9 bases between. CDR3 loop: CASRVEGKLFF. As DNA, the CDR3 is TGTGCCAGCAGAGTGGAGGGAAAACTGTTTTTT.

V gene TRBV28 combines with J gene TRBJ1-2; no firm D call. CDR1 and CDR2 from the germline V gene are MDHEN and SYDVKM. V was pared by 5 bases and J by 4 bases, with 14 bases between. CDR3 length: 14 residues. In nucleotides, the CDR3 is TGTGCCAGCAGTCCACCGGACGGAGTCTATGGCTACACCTTC. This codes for CASSPPDGVYGYTF.

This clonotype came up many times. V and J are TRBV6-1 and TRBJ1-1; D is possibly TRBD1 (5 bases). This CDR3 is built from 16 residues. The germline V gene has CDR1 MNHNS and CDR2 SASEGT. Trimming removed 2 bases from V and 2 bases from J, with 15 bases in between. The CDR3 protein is CASSEMWVRTNTEAFF. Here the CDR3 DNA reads TGTGCCAGCAGTGAAATGTGGGTCAGGACAAACACTGAAGCTTTCTTT.

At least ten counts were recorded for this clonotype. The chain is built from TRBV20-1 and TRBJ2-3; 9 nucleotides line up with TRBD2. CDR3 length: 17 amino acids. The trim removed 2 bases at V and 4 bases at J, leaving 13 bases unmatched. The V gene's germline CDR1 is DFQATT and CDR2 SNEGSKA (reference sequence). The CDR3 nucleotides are TGCAGTGCTAGAACCCTATTTTCTAGCGGGGTTGCAGATACGCAGTATTTT. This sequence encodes CSARTLFSSGVADTQYF.

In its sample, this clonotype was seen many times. Here the CDR3 DNA reads TGCAGCGCAGACAGGGGGCGGGCTGAAGCTTTCTTT. It yields the protein CSADRGRAEAFF. J is TRBJ1-1 and V is TRBV29-1; 10 positions agree with TRBD1. The CDR3 covers 12 residues. Looked up from germline, CDR1 is SQVTM and CDR2 is ANQGSEA. J gave up 6 bases and V 7 bases, and 5 bases lay outside the gene matches.

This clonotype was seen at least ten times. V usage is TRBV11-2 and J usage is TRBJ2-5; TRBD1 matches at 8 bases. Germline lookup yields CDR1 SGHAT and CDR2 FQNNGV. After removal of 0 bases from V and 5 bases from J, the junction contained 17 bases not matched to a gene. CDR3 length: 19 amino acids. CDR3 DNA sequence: TGTGCCAGCAGCTTAGATGGTCCCAGACAGGGGCTTTCGAGGGAGACCCAGTACTTC. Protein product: CASSLDGPRQGLSRETQYF.

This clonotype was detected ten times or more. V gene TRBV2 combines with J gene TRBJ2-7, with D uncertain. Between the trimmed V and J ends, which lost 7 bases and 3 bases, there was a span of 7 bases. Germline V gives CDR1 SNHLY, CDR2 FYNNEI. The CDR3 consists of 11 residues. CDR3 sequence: CASTRSYEQYF. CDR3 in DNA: TGTGCCAGCACCCGGAGCTACGAGCAGTACTTC. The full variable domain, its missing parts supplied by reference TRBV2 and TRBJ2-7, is EPEVTQTPSHQVTQMGQEVILRCVPISNHLYFYWYRQILGQKVEFLVSFYNNEISEKSEIFDDQFSVERPDGSNFTLKIRSTKLEDSAMYFCASTRSYEQYFGPGTRLTVT.

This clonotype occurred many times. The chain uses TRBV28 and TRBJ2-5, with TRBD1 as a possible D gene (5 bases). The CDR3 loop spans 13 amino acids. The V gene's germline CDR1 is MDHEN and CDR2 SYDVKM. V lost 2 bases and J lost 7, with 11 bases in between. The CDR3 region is CASSLANGATQYF. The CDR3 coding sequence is TGTGCCAGCAGTTTAGCCAATGGGGCGACCCAGTACTTC.

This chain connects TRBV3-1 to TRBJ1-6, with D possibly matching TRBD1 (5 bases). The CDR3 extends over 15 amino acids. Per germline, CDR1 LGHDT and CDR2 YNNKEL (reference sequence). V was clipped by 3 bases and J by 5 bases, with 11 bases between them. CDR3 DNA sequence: TGTGCCAGCAGCCAGGCAGGGTTTAATAATTCACCCCTCCACTTT. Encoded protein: CASSQAGFNNSPLHF.

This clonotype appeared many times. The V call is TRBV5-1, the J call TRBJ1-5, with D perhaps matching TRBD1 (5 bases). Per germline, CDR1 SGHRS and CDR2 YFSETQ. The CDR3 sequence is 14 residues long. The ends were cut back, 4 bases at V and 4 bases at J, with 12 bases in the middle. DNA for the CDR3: TGCGCCAGCAGCACCCAGGGTGGAAATCAGCCCCAGCATTTT. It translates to CASSTQGGNQPQHF.

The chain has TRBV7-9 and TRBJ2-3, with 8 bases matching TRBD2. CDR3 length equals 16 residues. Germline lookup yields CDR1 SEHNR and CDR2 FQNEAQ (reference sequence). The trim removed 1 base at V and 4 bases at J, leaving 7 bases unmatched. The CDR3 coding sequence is TGTGCCAGCAGCTTAGGCGGGGGGCCCCTATCAGATACGCAGTATTTT. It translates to CASSLGGGPLSDTQYF.

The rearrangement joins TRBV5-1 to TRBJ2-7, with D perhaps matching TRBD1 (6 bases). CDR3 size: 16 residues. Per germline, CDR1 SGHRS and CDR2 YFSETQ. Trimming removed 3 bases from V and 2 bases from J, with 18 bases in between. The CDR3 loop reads CASSSTGLEYPYEQYF. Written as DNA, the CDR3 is TGCGCCAGCAGCTCCACAGGGCTCGAATACCCCTACGAGCAGTACTTC.

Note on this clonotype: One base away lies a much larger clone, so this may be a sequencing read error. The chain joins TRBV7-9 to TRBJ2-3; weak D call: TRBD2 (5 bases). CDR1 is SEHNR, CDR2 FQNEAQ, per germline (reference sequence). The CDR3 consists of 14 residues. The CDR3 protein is CASNLAHITDTQYF. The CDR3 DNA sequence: TGTGCCAGCAACTTAGCGCACATAACAGATACGCAGTATTTT.

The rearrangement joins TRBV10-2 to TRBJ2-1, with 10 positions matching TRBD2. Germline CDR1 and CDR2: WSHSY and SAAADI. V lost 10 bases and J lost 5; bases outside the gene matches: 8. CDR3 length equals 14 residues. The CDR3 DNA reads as TGCGCCATCGCTAGCGGGAGACCCAACAATGAGCAGTTCTTC. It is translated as CAIASGRPNNEQFF.

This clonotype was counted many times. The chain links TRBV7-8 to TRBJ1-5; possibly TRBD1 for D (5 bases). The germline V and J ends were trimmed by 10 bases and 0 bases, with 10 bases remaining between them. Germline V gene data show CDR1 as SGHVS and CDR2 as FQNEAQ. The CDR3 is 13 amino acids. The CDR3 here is CATRGDSNQPQHF. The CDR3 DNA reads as TGTGCCACCCGAGGGGATAGCAATCAGCCCCAGCATTTT.

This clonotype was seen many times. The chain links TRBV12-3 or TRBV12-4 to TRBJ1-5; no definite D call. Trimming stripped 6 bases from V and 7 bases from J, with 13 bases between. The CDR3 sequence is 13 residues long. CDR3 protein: CASRVSWQQPQHF. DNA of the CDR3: TGTGCCAGCAGGGTTTCATGGCAACAGCCCCAGCATTTT.

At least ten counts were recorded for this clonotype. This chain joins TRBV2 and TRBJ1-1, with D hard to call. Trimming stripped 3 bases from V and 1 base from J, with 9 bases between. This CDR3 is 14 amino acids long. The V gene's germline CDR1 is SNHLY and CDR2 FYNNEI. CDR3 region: CASSERVGNTEAFF. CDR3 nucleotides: TGTGCCAGCAGTGAGCGGGTGGGGAACACTGAAGCTTTCTTT.

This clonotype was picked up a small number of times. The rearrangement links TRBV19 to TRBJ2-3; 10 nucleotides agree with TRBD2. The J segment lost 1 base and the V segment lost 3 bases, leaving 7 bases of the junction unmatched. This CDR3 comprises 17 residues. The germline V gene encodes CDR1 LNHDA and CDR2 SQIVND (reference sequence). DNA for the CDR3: TGTGCCAGTAGTATTCCCCGGACTAGCGGACGCACAGATACGCAGTATTTT. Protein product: CASSIPRTSGRTDTQYF.

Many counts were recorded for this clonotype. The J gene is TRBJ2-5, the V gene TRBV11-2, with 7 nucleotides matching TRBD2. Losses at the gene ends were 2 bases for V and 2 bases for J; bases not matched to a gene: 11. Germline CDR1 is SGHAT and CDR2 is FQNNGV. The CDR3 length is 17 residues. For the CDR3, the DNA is TGTGCCAGCAGCTTATATAGGACGGCTAGCGGACAAGAGACCCAGTACTTC. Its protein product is CASSLYRTASGQETQYF.

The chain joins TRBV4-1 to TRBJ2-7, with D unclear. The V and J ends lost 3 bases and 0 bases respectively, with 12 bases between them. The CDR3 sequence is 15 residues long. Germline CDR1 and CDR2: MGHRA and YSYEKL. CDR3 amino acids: CASSHRAASSYEQYF. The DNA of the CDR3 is TGCGCCAGCAGCCATCGCGCAGCCAGCTCCTACGAGCAGTACTTC.

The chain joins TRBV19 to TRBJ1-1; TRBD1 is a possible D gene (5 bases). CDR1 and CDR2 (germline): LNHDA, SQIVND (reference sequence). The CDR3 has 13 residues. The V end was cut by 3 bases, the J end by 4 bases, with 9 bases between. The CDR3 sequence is CASSMGTGTEAFF. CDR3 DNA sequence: TGTGCCAGTAGTATGGGGACGGGCACTGAAGCTTTCTTT. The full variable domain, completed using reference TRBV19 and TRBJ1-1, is DGGITQSPKYLFRKEGQNVTLSCEQNLNHDAMYWYRQDPGQGLRLIYYSQIVNDFQKGDIAEGYSVSREKKESFPLTVTSAQKNPTAFYLCASSMGTGTEAFFGQGTRLTVV.

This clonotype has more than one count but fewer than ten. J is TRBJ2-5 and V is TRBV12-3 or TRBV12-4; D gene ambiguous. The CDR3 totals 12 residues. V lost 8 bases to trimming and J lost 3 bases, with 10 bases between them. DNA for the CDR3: TGTGCCAGCCGGCCTGACAAAGAGACCCAGTACTTC. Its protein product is CASRPDKETQYF.

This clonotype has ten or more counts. The CDR3 reads CAISQNWGMNTEAFF. The CDR3 region has the DNA TGTGCCATCAGCCAGAATTGGGGCATGAACACTGAAGCTTTCTTT. The gene calls are TRBV10-3 and TRBJ1-1; maybe TRBD1 (5 bases). The germline V gene encodes CDR1 ENHRY and CDR2 SYGVKD. This CDR3 comprises 15 residues. Trimming removed 6 bases at V and 0 bases at J, with 14 bases between.

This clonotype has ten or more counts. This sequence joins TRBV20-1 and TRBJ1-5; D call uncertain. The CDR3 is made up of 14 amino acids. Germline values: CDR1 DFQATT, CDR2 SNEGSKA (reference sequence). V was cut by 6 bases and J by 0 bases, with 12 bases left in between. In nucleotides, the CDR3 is TGCAGTGCCGGACGGAGACGTAGCAATCAGCCCCAGCATTTT. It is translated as CSAGRRRSNQPQHF.

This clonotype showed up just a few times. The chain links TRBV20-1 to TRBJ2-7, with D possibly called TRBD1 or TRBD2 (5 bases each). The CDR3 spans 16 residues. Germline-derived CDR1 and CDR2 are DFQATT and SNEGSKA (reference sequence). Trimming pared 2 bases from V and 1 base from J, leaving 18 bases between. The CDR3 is CSARKLGSGQSYEQYF. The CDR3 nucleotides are TGCAGTGCTAGAAAACTAGGGTCGGGGCAATCCTACGAGCAGTACTTC.

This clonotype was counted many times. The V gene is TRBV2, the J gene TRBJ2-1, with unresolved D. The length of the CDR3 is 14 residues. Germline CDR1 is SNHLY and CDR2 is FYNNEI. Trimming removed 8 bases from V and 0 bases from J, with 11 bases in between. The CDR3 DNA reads TGTGCCAGCGGTTCACTGAGCTCCTACAATGAGCAGTTCTTC. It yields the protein CASGSLSSYNEQFF.

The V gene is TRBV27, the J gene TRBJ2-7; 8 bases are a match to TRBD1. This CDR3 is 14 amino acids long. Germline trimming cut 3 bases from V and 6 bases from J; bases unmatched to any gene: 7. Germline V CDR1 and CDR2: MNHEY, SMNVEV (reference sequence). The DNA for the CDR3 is TGTGCCAGCAGTTTTGTGGACAGGGTCTTCGAGCAGTACTTC. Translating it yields CASSFVDRVFEQYF.

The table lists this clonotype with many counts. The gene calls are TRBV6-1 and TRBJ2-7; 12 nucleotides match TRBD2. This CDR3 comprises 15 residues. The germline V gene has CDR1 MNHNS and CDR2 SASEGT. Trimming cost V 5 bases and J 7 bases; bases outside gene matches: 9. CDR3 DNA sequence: TGTGCCAGCAGTAAGCGGACTAGCGGGGTGGGAGAGCAGTACTTC. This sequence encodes CASSKRTSGVGEQYF.

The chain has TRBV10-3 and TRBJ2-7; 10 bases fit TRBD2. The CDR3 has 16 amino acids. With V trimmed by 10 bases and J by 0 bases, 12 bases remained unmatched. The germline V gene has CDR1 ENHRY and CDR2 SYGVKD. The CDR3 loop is CATARLAGVNSYEQYF. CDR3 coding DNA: TGTGCCACCGCCCGGCTAGCGGGAGTAAACTCCTACGAGCAGTACTTC.